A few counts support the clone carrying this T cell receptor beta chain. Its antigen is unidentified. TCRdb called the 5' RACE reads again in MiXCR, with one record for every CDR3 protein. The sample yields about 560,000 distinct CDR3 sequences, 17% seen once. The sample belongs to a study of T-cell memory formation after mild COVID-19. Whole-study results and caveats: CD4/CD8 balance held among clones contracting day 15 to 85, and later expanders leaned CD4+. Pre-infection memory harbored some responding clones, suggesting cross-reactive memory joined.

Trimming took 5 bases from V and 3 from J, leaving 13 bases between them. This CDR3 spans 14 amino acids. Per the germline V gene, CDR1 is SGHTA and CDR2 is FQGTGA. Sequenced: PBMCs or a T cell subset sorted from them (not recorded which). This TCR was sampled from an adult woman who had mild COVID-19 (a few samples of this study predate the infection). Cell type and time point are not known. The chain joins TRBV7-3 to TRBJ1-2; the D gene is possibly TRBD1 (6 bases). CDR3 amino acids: CASSRDAGDYGYTF. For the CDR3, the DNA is TGTGCCAGCAGCCGAGATGCAGGGGACTATGGCTACACCTTC. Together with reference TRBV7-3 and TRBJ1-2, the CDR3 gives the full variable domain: GAGVSQTPSNKVTEKGKYVELRCDPISGHTALYWYRQSLGQGPEFLIYFQGTGAADDSGLPNDRFFAVRPEGSVSTLKIQRTERGDSAVYLCASSRDAGDYGYTFGSGTRLTVV.